The sequence of this T cell receptor beta chain was determined in a study of cytomegalovirus exposure and HLA in healthy donors. With 60 Vbeta and 13 Jbeta primers, the PCR was carried out. Produced via immunoSEQ multiplex PCR; TCRdb's table is partial and in-frame only. The top ten hold roughly 2.1% of the sample, which has approximately 190,000 clones, roughly 80% seen once. The CDR3 is made up of 18 amino acids. The J segment lost 5 bases and the V segment lost 0 bases, leaving 12 bases of the junction unmatched. The germline V gene has CDR1 SGHNT and CDR2 YYREEE (reference sequence). The sequence derives from a woman between 25 and 40 years old in good health and CMV-seropositive. Sequenced sample: PBMCs. The chain couples TRBV5-4 to TRBJ2-2, with 8 nucleotides matching TRBD2. The CDR3 loop reads CASSLDHFAGGTTGELFF. The CDR3 nucleotides read TGTGCCAGCAGCTTGGACCATTTTGCGGGGGGTACGACCGGGGAGCTGTTTTTT.